This is a list of T cell receptor beta chains from one sample in a study of identical twins. TCRdb itself ran the 5' RACE reads through MiXCR, one entry per CDR3 protein. The data contain roughly 570,000 distinct CDR3 sequences, 9.6% of them singletons. The data also belong to a second study, concerning yellow fever vaccine responses in identical twins.

Sequences were obtained from PBMCs. These receptor sequences come from a woman aged 18 to 35 in good health. The CDR3 runs from the conserved cysteine through the conserved F or W. Fields, in order: clone size, J gene, D gene, V gene, CDR3 DNA, CDR3 protein. D genes are given only for firm matches. Some rows have no size entry. The others give once, few or many, or a class for an expanded clone.

clone size: few; J gene: TRBJ2-7; D gene: NA; V gene: TRBV20-1; CDR3 DNA: TGCAGTGCTACCCGCCACGAGCAGTACTTC; CDR3 protein: CSATRHEQYF
clone size: many; J gene: TRBJ1-1; D gene: NA; V gene: TRBV4-2; CDR3 DNA: TGTGCCAGCAGCCAAGGAGGCCACACTGAAGCTTTCTTT; CDR3 protein: CASSQGGHTEAFF
clone size: many; J gene: TRBJ1-1; D gene: NA; V gene: TRBV6-1; CDR3 DNA: TGTGCCAGCACCCATAGTAGGATGAACACTGAAGCTTTCTTT; CDR3 protein: CASTHSRMNTEAFF
clone size: NA; J gene: TRBJ2-7; D gene: NA; V gene: TRBV5-1; CDR3 DNA: TGCGCCAGCAGCTTGGAGGTGGGCGAGCAGTACTTC; CDR3 protein: CASSLEVGEQYF
clone size: NA; J gene: TRBJ2-3; D gene: TRBD1; V gene: TRBV20-1; CDR3 DNA: TGCAGTGCTAGAGTCCCGGGACAGGGCCCGGTTACGCAGTATTTT; CDR3 protein: CSARVPGQGPVTQYF
clone size: NA; J gene: TRBJ2-3; D gene: NA; V gene: TRBV12-3/TRBV12-4; CDR3 DNA: TGTGCCAGCGGACTTGTCACAAGCACAGATACGCAGTATTTT; CDR3 protein: CASGLVTSTDTQYF
clone size: many; J gene: TRBJ2-3; D gene: NA; V gene: TRBV20-1; CDR3 DNA: TGCAGTGCTAGGGCCAGCGATACGCAGTATTTT; CDR3 protein: CSARASDTQYF
clone size: NA; J gene: TRBJ1-1; D gene: NA; V gene: TRBV4-2; CDR3 DNA: TGTGCCAGCGGTCCCCTGGGGTCGAACACTGAAGCTTTCTTT; CDR3 protein: CASGPLGSNTEAFF
clone size: many; J gene: TRBJ2-1; D gene: NA; V gene: TRBV7-9; CDR3 DNA: TGTGCCGTGACGGCGGATAGCTCCTACAATGAGCAGTTCTTC; CDR3 protein: CAVTADSSYNEQFF
clone size: many; J gene: TRBJ2-1; D gene: TRBD2; V gene: TRBV6-2/TRBV6-3; CDR3 DNA: TGTGCCAGCAGCCTGGGAGCGGGAGGACCCCTAAGCTCCTACAATGAGCAGTTCTTC; CDR3 protein: CASSLGAGGPLSSYNEQFF
clone size: few; J gene: TRBJ2-3; D gene: NA; V gene: TRBV20-1; CDR3 DNA: TGCAGTGCTAGAGATCAGGGGATCGCGCGAGCAGATACGCAGTATTTT; CDR3 protein: CSARDQGIARADTQYF
clone size: NA; J gene: TRBJ2-5; D gene: TRBD2; V gene: TRBV7-9; CDR3 DNA: TGTGCCAGCAGCGCACCGGGACTAGCGGGGGCTGGAACCCAGTACTTC; CDR3 protein: CASSAPGLAGAGTQYF
clone size: NA; J gene: TRBJ2-7; D gene: TRBD1; V gene: TRBV4-1; CDR3 DNA: TGCGCCAGCAGCCAAGGATCAGGGACAGGGGGGTACGAGCAGTACTTC; CDR3 protein: CASSQGSGTGGYEQYF
clone size: many; J gene: TRBJ2-5; D gene: TRBD1; V gene: TRBV4-2; CDR3 DNA: TGTGCCAGCAGCCAAGATGGGACAGGACAAGAGACCCAGTACTTC; CDR3 protein: CASSQDGTGQETQYF
clone size: few; J gene: TRBJ2-5; D gene: NA; V gene: TRBV11-2; CDR3 DNA: TGTGCCAGCAGCTTAGATCAGGGGCTACACCTTCAGACCCAGTACTTC; CDR3 protein: CASSLDQGLHLQTQYF
clone size: NA; J gene: TRBJ2-3; D gene: TRBD1; V gene: TRBV28; CDR3 DNA: TGTGCCAGCAGTTCCGGGACAGGGATGACAGATACGCAGTATTTT; CDR3 protein: CASSSGTGMTDTQYF
clone size: few; J gene: TRBJ2-1; D gene: NA; V gene: TRBV20-1; CDR3 DNA: TGCAGTGCCAACCCCCCACCTAGCTCCTACAATGAGCAGTTCTTC; CDR3 protein: CSANPPPSSYNEQFF
clone size: few; J gene: TRBJ2-1; D gene: NA; V gene: TRBV7-8; CDR3 DNA: TGTGCCAGCAGCTTACTCGACGGGAGCTCCTACAATGAGCAGTTCTTC; CDR3 protein: CASSLLDGSSYNEQFF
clone size: NA; J gene: TRBJ2-1; D gene: NA; V gene: TRBV12-3/TRBV12-4; CDR3 DNA: TGTGCCAGCAGCACGGCCATTGAGCAGTTCTTC; CDR3 protein: CASSTAIEQFF
clone size: NA; J gene: TRBJ2-5; D gene: TRBD2; V gene: TRBV3-1; CDR3 DNA: TGTGCCAGCAGCCAAGCCGTCAGCGGGAGAAGGGGAGAGACCCAGTACTTC; CDR3 protein: CASSQAVSGRRGETQYF
clone size: NA; J gene: TRBJ2-7; D gene: NA; V gene: TRBV7-2; CDR3 DNA: TGTGCCAGCAGCGTACCCCCCGGGGGCTCCAAATACGAGCAGTACTTC; CDR3 protein: CASSVPPGGSKYEQYF